Following are 15 T cell receptor beta chains from one sample sequenced in a study of blood T cell repertoires in COVID-19. The table came from immunoSEQ multiplex PCR; TCRdb's copy has only in-frame clones and leaves some out. The sample gives 250,000 to 350,000 clones, about nine tenths of which show up once; 0.94% is in the top ten. Sequencing was done on a sample of peripheral blood. Receptors were obtained from a woman between 40 and 50 years old who had recovered from COVID-19.

This clone was seen a few times. Within the sample, other DNA sequences also encode this same CDR3. The rearrangement joins TRBV2 to TRBJ2-5; 9 positions agree with TRBD1. Germline values: CDR1 SNHLY, CDR2 FYNNEI. V was pared by 6 bases and J by 0 bases, with 2 bases of the junction left unmatched. There are 14 residues in the CDR3. The CDR3 sequence is CASSDRGYQETQYF. The CDR3 nucleotides are TGTGCCAGCAGCGACAGGGGGTACCAAGAGACCCAGTACTTC.

The chain combines TRBV7-6 with TRBJ2-3; D unresolved. The CDR3 runs to 18 residues. Trimming left V 0 bases short and J 1 base short, with 17 bases between. Germline V CDR1 and CDR2: SGHVS, FNYEAQ. The CDR3 here is CASSLAVLKARGTDTQYF. The CDR3 nucleotides read TGTGCCAGCAGCTTAGCCGTACTCAAGGCCCGGGGCACAGATACGCAGTATTTT.

There are a few counts of this clone. This chain links TRBV5-6 with TRBJ2-3; 11 bases map to TRBD2. V trimming: 4 bases; J trimming: 5 bases; junction bases outside the gene matches: 15. Germline V gene lookup returns CDR1 SGHDT and CDR2 YYEEEE. The CDR3 length is 18 residues. For the CDR3, the DNA is TGTGCCAGCAGCGCTGGACTAGCGGGCTCGTTCATGAGAGATACGCAGTATTTT. It codes for CASSAGLAGSFMRDTQYF.

This clone has only one observation. J is TRBJ2-5 and V is TRBV4-1; 10 nucleotides agree with TRBD2. The CDR3 contains 18 residues. After removal of 0 bases from V and 2 bases from J, the junction contained 9 bases not matched to a gene. Germline V gene sequence: CDR1 MGHRA, CDR2 YSYEKL. In DNA, the CDR3 is TGCGCCAGCAGCCAAGAACCGCTCGGGACTAGCGTTCAAGAGACCCAGTACTTC. Residues: CASSQEPLGTSVQETQYF.

The chain uses TRBV12-3 or TRBV12-4 and TRBJ1-2; 7 nucleotides line up with TRBD1. The CDR3 totals 13 residues. Germline trimming cut 10 bases from V and 8 bases from J; bases unmatched to any gene: 13. The CDR3: CAIAEGTARGYTF. CDR3 DNA: TGTGCCATCGCAGAGGGGACAGCCAGAGGCTACACCTTC.

The chain couples TRBV11-3 to TRBJ2-3; D is uncertain. The CDR3 spans 14 residues. Deletions cut 1 base from V and 2 bases from J, with 7 bases between. CDR1 and CDR2 (germline): SGHNT, YENEEA. CDR3 in amino acids: CASSLAGFTDTQYF. DNA for the CDR3: TGTGCCAGCAGCTTAGCAGGCTTCACAGATACGCAGTATTTT. The complete variable domain, with remaining parts taken from reference TRBV11-3 and TRBJ2-3, reads EAGVVQSPRYKIIEKKQPVAFWCNPISGHNTLYWYLQNLGQGPELLIRYENEEAVDDSQLPKDRFSAERLKGVDSTLKIQPAELGDSAVYLCASSLAGFTDTQYFGPGTRLTVL.

The V call is TRBV6-5, the J call TRBJ2-7; D is possibly TRBD2 (6 bases). Trimming stripped 8 bases from V and 3 bases from J, with 20 bases between. Germline CDR1 MNHEY, CDR2 SVGAGI. This CDR3 region has 15 residues. The CDR3, as DNA: TGTGCCAGCCCACCACCGGGAGCAGTCGTCTACGAGCAGTACTTC. It yields the protein CASPPPGAVVYEQYF.

This clone was counted only a few times. The J gene is TRBJ1-6, the V gene TRBV18; TRBD1 agrees at 7 bases. The V segment lost 6 bases and the J segment 8 bases; nucleotides outside the gene matches: 10. This CDR3 region has 15 residues. Germline V gene data show CDR1 as KGHSH and CDR2 as LQKENI. The CDR3 is CASSPGQLGDSPLHF. As DNA, the CDR3 is TGTGCCAGCTCCCCGGGACAGCTCGGGGATTCACCCCTCCACTTT. The complete variable domain, with remaining parts taken from reference TRBV18 and TRBJ1-6, reads NAGVMQNPRHLVRRRGQEARLRCSPMKGHSHVYWYRQLPEEGLKFMVYLQKENIIDESGMPKERFSAEFPKEGPSILRIQQVVRGDSAAYFCASSPGQLGDSPLHFGNGTRLTVT.

The chain recombines TRBV5-4 with TRBJ2-3; 8 nucleotides match TRBD1. The CDR3 covers 16 residues. The germline CDR1 and CDR2 sequences are SGHNT and YYREEE (reference sequence). With V trimmed by 0 bases and J by 2 bases, 5 bases remained unmatched. CDR3 coding DNA: TGTGCCAGCAGCTTGGACCCAGGGGGCCTCACAGATACGCAGTATTTT. Its translation is CASSLDPGGLTDTQYF.

The V and J genes are TRBV12-3 or TRBV12-4 and TRBJ2-7, with D possibly TRBD1 on 5 matching bases. The CDR3 has 13 residues. With 4 bases removed from V and 5 bases from J, the gap between germline ends came to 12 bases. The CDR3 region is CASSWAGIHEQYF. Written as DNA, the CDR3 is TGTGCCAGCAGTTGGGCAGGGATCCACGAGCAGTACTTC.

The rearrangement uses TRBV7-3 and TRBJ2-3; D is perhaps TRBD2 (5 bases). Per germline, CDR1 SGHTA and CDR2 FQGTGA. The CDR3 length is 12 residues. V was shortened by 4 bases and J by 10 bases, with 12 bases between the two germline ends. The CDR3 here is CASSSTSSPQYF. The CDR3 DNA reads as TGTGCCAGCAGCTCCACTAGTTCCCCGCAGTATTTT.

The chain couples TRBV5-1 to TRBJ1-1; D is unclear. V lost 4 bases and J 1 base, leaving 17 bases between the germline ends. CDR1 and CDR2 (germline): SGHRS, YFSETQ. The CDR3 contains 16 residues. The CDR3 DNA follows: TGCGCCAGCAGCCCGGCTGTCGGGAGGACGAACACTGAAGCTTTCTTT. It translates to CASSPAVGRTNTEAFF.

The genes are TRBV3-1 (or the pseudogene TRBV3-2) and TRBJ2-5; 8 bases map to TRBD1. Germline V gene data show CDR1 as LGHDT and CDR2 as YNNKEL (reference sequence). This CDR3 has 17 amino acids. V trimming: 0 bases; J trimming: 2 bases; junction bases outside the gene matches: 8. The CDR3 sequence: CASSQDRGQAVQETQYF. In nucleotides, the CDR3 is TGTGCCAGCAGCCAAGATAGGGGACAGGCAGTACAAGAGACCCAGTACTTC.

This sequence joins TRBV11-3 and TRBJ1-1; D may be TRBD1 (6 bases). This CDR3 spans 14 amino acids. The V gene lost 5 bases and the J gene lost 0 bases, with 10 bases spanning the gap. Germline CDR1 is SGHNT and CDR2 is YENEEA. In nucleotides, the CDR3 is TGTGCCAGCAGCCCGGGACAAGTGAACACTGAAGCTTTCTTT. This codes for CASSPGQVNTEAFF.

This clone was seen a few times. This chain uses TRBV3-1 (or the pseudogene TRBV3-2) with TRBJ2-2; D is uncertain. This CDR3 comprises 13 residues. V was pared by 1 base and J by 6 bases, with 6 bases between. Germline lookup yields CDR1 LGHDT and CDR2 YNNKEL (reference sequence). The CDR3: CASSQGRAGELFF. The CDR3 bases are TGTGCCAGCAGCCAAGGAAGAGCCGGGGAGCTGTTTTTT.